Here is one T cell receptor (beta chain) with its context. This CDR3 has 14 amino acids. CDR1 MNHEY and CDR2 SVGAGI come from the germline V gene. V lost 6 bases and J lost 2; bases outside the gene matches: 2. This sample was included in a study of blood T cell repertoires in COVID-19. Looking at the study overall: Acute-phase and convalescent COVID-19 samples originated in the United States, Italy and Spain. PBMCs, B-cell-depleted T cells, or T cells provided the cDNA or gDNA that made up the material.

Original processing methods: The assay estimated nucleated cells by amplifying reference gene primers. Only in-frame clones appear in the TCRdb table, and some are missing; sequencing was by immunoSEQ multiplex PCR. V, J and clone size were drawn from that table, and D and trimming were deduced from the DNA. This sample has about 250,000 clones, with 75% to 90% found just once. The V gene is TRBV6-5, the J gene TRBJ2-2; TRBD1 agrees at 8 bases. The origin of this receptor is a man aged 40-55 years with acute or convalescent COVID-19. Input material: peripheral blood. CDR3 sequence (DNA): TGTGCCAGCAGCCAGGGGGCCAACACCGGGGAGCTGTTTTTT. It encodes CASSQGANTGELFF.